A single sample is the source of the 9 T cell receptor beta chains below, sequenced in a study of Siglec-9 on CD8 T cells in melanoma. Measured with immunoSEQ multiplex PCR; TCRdb has only the in-frame clones, and not every one. Found here are roughly 35,000 clones, roughly four fifths of them singletons; the top ten hold under 2%. Sample: Siglec-9- CD8+ T cells sorted from blood. The receptors were sampled from a human donor in good health.

The rearrangement links TRBV19 to TRBJ2-7; D gene uncertain. Germline CDR1 is LNHDA and CDR2 is SQIVND (reference sequence). The V gene lost 3 bases and the J gene lost 3 bases, with 12 bases spanning the gap. The CDR3 totals 14 residues. The chain's CDR3 is CASSMSFGDYEQYF. In DNA, the CDR3 is TGTGCCAGTAGTATGTCTTTTGGGGACTACGAGCAGTACTTC.

The rearrangement links TRBV7-9 to TRBJ1-1, with D tentatively TRBD1 (5 bases). The CDR3 totals 15 residues. Per the germline V gene, CDR1 is SEHNR and CDR2 is FQNEAQ (reference sequence). Trimming pared 2 bases from V and 0 bases from J, leaving 10 bases between. The CDR3 reads CASSLSTGMNTEAFF. In DNA form, the CDR3 reads TGTGCCAGCAGCTTATCCACAGGCATGAACACTGAAGCTTTCTTT. Variable domain in full (rest from reference TRBV7-9 and TRBJ1-1): DTGVSQNPRHKITKRGQNVTFRCDPISEHNRLYWYRQTLGQGPEFLTYFQNEAQLEKSRLLSDRFSAERPKGSFSTLEIQRTEQGDSAMYLCASSLSTGMNTEAFFGQGTRLTVV.

V gene TRBV19 combines with J gene TRBJ2-7, with D maybe TRBD1 (5 bases). This CDR3 spans 13 amino acids. V was trimmed by 5 bases and J by 3 bases, leaving 11 bases between them. Per the germline V gene, CDR1 is LNHDA and CDR2 is SQIVND (reference sequence). The CDR3 region is CASSEPDSYEQYF. The CDR3 DNA reads as TGTGCCAGTAGTGAACCCGACAGCTACGAGCAGTACTTC.

V usage is TRBV7-9 and J usage is TRBJ1-4; 9 positions match TRBD1. Germline loops: CDR1 SEHNR, CDR2 FQNEAQ (reference sequence). The J segment lost 4 bases and the V segment lost 5 bases, leaving 5 bases of the junction unmatched. This CDR3 contains 15 residues. CDR3 residues: CASSAWTGVNEKLFF. For the CDR3, the DNA is TGTGCCAGCAGCGCCTGGACAGGGGTTAATGAAAAACTGTTTTTT.

The chain employs TRBV2 and TRBJ1-3, with D unresolved. This CDR3 has 13 residues. Germline CDR1 and CDR2: SNHLY and FYNNEI. The V end lost 3 bases, the J end lost 2 bases, and 5 bases lay between the germline ends. As DNA, the CDR3 is TGTGCCAGCAGTGAGTACACTGGAAACACCATATATTTT. This sequence encodes CASSEYTGNTIYF.

The chain couples TRBV27 to TRBJ1-6; D perhaps matches TRBD1 (5 bases). Between the trimmed V and J ends, which lost 2 bases and 5 bases, there was a span of 22 bases. CDR3 length equals 19 residues. The germline CDR1 and CDR2 sequences are MNHEY and SMNVEV (reference sequence). This CDR3 reads CASSLALLRVGPNNSPLHF. The CDR3 DNA reads TGTGCCAGCAGTTTAGCCCTCCTTCGGGTGGGACCGAATAATTCACCCCTCCACTTT.

Only one count was recorded for this clone. The chain has TRBV4-1 and TRBJ1-2; D perhaps matches TRBD1 (5 bases). Per germline, CDR1 MGHRA and CDR2 YSYEKL. The CDR3 is made up of 15 amino acids. V was cut by 4 bases and J by 8 bases, with 20 bases left in between. The CDR3 DNA follows: TGCGCCAGCAGCCTCGTAGGGGCTCACGACGGCGGCTACACCTTC. Its protein product is CASSLVGAHDGGYTF.

The chain employs TRBV6-5 and TRBJ2-7, with D possibly being TRBD1 (5 bases). The CDR3 length is 12 residues. Germline lookup yields CDR1 MNHEY and CDR2 SVGAGI. With 2 bases removed from V and 6 bases from J, the gap between germline ends came to 8 bases. CDR3 sequence reads: CASSYTGGEQYF. Written as DNA, the CDR3 is TGTGCCAGCAGTTACACAGGCGGCGAGCAGTACTTC.

V is TRBV11-2 and J is TRBJ2-5; no clear D gene. The V end was cut by 1 base, the J end by 2 bases, with 11 bases between. CDR3 length: 15 amino acids. Germline V lookup: CDR1 SGHAT, CDR2 FQNNGV. The CDR3 loop reads CASSLGTTLQETQYF. In nucleotides, the CDR3 is TGTGCCAGCAGCTTAGGGACCACCCTACAAGAGACCCAGTACTTC.